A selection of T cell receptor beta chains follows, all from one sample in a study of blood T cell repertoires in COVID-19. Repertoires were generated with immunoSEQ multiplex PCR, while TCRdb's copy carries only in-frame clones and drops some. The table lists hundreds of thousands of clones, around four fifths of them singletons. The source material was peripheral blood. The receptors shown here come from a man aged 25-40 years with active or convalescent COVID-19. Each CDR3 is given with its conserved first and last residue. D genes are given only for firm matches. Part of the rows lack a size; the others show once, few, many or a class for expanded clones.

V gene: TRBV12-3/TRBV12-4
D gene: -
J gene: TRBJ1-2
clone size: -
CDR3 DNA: TGTGCCAGCAGTACAGGGTTTCAGGGCTACACCTTC
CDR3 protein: CASSTGFQGYTF

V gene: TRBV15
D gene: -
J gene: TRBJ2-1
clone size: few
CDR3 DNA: TGTGCCACCAGCAGAACGGGAGTGGTATGGAATGAGCAGTTCTTC
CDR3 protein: CATSRTGVVWNEQFF

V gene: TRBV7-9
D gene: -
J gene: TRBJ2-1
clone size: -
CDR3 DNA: TGTGCCAGCGAGCGGACTCTCAATGAGCAGTTCTTC
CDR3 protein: CASERTLNEQFF

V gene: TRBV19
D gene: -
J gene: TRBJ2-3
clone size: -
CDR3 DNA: TGTGCCAGTAGTTTGGGCCCCACAGATACGCAGTATTTT
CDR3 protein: CASSLGPTDTQYF

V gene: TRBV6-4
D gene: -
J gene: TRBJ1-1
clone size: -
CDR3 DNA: TGTGCCAGCAATCATTGTGAAGCTTTCTTT
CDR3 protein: CASNHCEAFF

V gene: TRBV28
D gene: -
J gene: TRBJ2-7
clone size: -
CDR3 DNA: TGTGCCAGCAGCCGGCTGGAGCTGGTGGACGAGCAGTACTTC
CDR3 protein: CASSRLELVDEQYF

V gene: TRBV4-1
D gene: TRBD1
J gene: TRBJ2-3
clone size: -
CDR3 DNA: TGCGCCAGCAGCCCCGGACAGGGGACAGATACGCAGTATTTT
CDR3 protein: CASSPGQGTDTQYF

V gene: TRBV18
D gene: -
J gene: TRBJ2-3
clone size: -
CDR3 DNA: TGTGCCAGCTCACCACGGGCGGGATCTACAGATACGCAGTATTTT
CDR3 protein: CASSPRAGSTDTQYF

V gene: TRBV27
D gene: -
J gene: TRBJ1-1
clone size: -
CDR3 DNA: TGTGCCAGCAGTTTATATCTGGGGGCGGTCACTGAAGCTTTCTTT
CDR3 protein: CASSLYLGAVTEAFF

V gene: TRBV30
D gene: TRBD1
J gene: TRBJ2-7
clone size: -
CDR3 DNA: TGTGCCTGGTCCTTGGGACAGGGCCTCTACGAGCAGTACTTC
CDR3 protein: CAWSLGQGLYEQYF

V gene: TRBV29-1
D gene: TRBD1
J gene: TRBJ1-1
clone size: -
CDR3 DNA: TGCAGCGCTCGACCGACAGGGATGGCTGAAGCTTTCTTT
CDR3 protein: CSARPTGMAEAFF

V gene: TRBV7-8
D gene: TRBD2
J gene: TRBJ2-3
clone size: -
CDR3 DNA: TGTGCCAGCATCGAAACGGGGGGTAGCGGGACAGATACGCAGTATTTT
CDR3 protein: CASIETGGSGTDTQYF

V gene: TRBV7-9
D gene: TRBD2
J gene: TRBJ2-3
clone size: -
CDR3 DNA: TGTGCCAGCAGCTTTGAGGGGCTAGCGGGGGGCACAGATACGCAGTATTTT
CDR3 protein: CASSFEGLAGGTDTQYF

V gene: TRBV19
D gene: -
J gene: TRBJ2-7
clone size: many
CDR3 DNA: TGTGCCAGTAGTATGGGCGGGACGGCGTACGAGCAGTACTTC
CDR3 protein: CASSMGGTAYEQYF

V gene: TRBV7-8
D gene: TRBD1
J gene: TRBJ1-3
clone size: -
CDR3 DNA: TGTGCCAGCAGCTTGACGACTTCCGGGACAGGGGTAAACACCATATATTTT
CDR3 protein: CASSLTTSGTGVNTIYF

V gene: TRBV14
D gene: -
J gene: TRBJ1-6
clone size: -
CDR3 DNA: TGTGCCAGCAGCCAGGCACGTAATTCACCCCTCCACTTT
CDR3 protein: CASSQARNSPLHF

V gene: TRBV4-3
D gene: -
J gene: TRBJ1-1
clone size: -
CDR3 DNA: TGCGCCAGCAGCCATAATATGAACACTGAAGCTTTCTTT
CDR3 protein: CASSHNMNTEAFF